These T cell receptor beta chains were read from a single sample in a study of CD8 T cells in Susac syndrome. TCRdb itself ran the immunoSEQ multiplex PCR reads through MiXCR, one entry per CDR3 protein. The repertoire includes approximately 190,000 distinct CDR3 sequences, 93% of them detected once, and about 0.1% sits in the top ten. Sequences were obtained from CD4+ T cells from PBMCs. All receptors come from a human donor in good health. The CDR3 runs from the conserved cysteine through the conserved F or W. D genes are given only for firm matches. The size field is filled for only some rows; it gives once, few, many or a size class.

j_call,clone_size,v_call,d_call,cdr3_aa,cdr3_nt
TRBJ2-2,-,TRBV2,-,CASRLSRANTGELFF,TGTGCCAGCAGATTAAGCAGGGCGAACACCGGGGAGCTGTTTTTT
TRBJ2-3,-,TRBV24-1,TRBD2,CATSDFRAGGGNTQYF,TGTGCCACCAGTGATTTCCGAGCGGGGGGGGGAAATACGCAGTATTTT
TRBJ2-1,-,TRBV9,TRBD1,CASSGAPGGASYNEQFF,TGTGCCAGCAGCGGGGCCCCAGGGGGCGCATCCTACAATGAGCAGTTCTTC
TRBJ1-2,-,TRBV7-2,-,CASRHTGRLYGYTF,TGTGCCAGCAGACACACAGGGCGCCTCTATGGCTACACCTTC
TRBJ2-6,few,TRBV5-1,-,CASSLEIRSGANVLTF,TGCGCCAGCAGCTTGGAGATCCGCTCTGGGGCCAACGTCCTGACTTTC
TRBJ1-6,-,TRBV20-1,-,CSARLTRGNSPLHF,TGCAGTGCTAGATTGACCAGGGGAAATTCACCCCTCCACTTT
TRBJ1-5,-,TRBV24-1,-,CATITPPRGRLGDLNQPQHF,TGTGCCACCATCACCCCCCCCAGGGGCCGGCTGGGCGATCTGAATCAGCCCCAGCATTTT
TRBJ2-2,-,TRBV19,-,CASSFPKGTPGSDTGELFF,TGTGCCAGTAGTTTCCCCAAAGGGACCCCCGGTTCGGACACCGGGGAGCTGTTTTTT
TRBJ1-1,-,TRBV6-6,TRBD1,CASSKPVGTGGQEAFF,TGTGCCAGCAGTAAACCGGTGGGTACAGGGGGCCAAGAAGCTTTCTTT
TRBJ2-1,-,TRBV30,TRBD1,CAWGTPGGGTGRSNEQFF,TGTGCCTGGGGGACTCCCGGCGGCGGGACAGGGCGTAGCAATGAGCAGTTCTTC
TRBJ2-1,-,TRBV7-2,TRBD2,CASKILAGPWEFF,TGTGCCAGCAAAATACTAGCGGGGCCCTGGGAGTTCTTC
TRBJ1-6,few,TRBV6-5,-,CASSYSIGDSYNSPLHF,TGTGCCAGCAGTTACTCGATTGGAGACTCCTATAATTCACCCCTCCACTTT
TRBJ2-7,-,TRBV3-1,-,CASSQFYEQYF,TGTGCCAGCAGCCAATTCTACGAGCAGTACTTC
TRBJ2-6,few,TRBV24-1,-,CATSDRRAGANVLTF,TGTGCCACCAGTGATCGTCGGGCTGGGGCCAACGTCCTGACTTTC
TRBJ1-1,-,TRBV6-2/TRBV6-3,TRBD1,CASSYDWDSGRTEAFF,TGTGCCAGCAGTTATGACTGGGACAGCGGTCGGACTGAAGCTTTCTTT